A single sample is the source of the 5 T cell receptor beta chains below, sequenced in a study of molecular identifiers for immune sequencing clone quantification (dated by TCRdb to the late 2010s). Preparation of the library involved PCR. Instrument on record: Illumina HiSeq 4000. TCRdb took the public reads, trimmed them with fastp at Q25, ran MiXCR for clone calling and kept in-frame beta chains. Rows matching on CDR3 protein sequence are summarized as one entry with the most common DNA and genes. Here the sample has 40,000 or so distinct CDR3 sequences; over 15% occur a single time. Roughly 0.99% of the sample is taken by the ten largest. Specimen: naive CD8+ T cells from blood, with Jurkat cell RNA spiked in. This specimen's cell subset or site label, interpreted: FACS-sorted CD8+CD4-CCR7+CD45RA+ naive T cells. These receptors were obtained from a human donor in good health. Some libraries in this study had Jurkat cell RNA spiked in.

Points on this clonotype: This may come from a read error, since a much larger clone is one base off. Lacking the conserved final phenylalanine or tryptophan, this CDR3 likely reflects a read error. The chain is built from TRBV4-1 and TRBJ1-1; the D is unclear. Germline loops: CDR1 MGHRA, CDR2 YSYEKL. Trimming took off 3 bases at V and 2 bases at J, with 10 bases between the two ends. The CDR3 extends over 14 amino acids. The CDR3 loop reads CASSQAGTNTEAFL. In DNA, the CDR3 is TGCGCCAGCAGCCAGGCGGGAACCAACACTGAAGCTTTCTTA.

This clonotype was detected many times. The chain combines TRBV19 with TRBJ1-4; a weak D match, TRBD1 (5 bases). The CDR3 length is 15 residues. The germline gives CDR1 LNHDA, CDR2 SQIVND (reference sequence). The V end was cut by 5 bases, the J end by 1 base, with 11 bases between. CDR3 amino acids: CASSPLDRTNEKLFF. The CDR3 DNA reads TGTGCCAGTAGTCCTCTCGACAGAACTAATGAAAAACTGTTTTTT.

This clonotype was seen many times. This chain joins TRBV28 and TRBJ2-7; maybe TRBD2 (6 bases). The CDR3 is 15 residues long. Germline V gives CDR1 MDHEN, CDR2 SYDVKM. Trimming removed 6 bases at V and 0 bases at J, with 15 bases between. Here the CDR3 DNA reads TGTGCCAGCAGCCACTTGGACGGGAGCTCCTACGAGCAGTACTTC. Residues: CASSHLDGSSYEQYF. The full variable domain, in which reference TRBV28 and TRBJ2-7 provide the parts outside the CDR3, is DVKVTQSSRYLVKRTGEKVFLECVQDMDHENMFWYRQDPGLGLRLIYFSYDVKMKEKGDIPEGYSVSREKKERFSLILESASTNQTSMYLCASSHLDGSSYEQYFGPGTRLTVT.

The CDR3 sequence: CASSFLLDTQYF. CDR3 nucleotide sequence: TGTGCCAGCAGTTTTTTGTTGGATACGCAGTATTTT. The chain links TRBV2 to TRBJ2-3; D unresolved. Trimming shortened V by 5 bases and J by 6 bases, and 9 bases separated the two germline ends. The CDR3 runs to 12 residues. CDR1 is SNHLY and CDR2 is FYNNEI in the germline V gene.

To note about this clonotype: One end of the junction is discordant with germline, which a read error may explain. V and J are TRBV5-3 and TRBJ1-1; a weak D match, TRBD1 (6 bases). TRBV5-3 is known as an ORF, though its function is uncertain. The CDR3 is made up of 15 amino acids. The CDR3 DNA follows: TGTGCCAGCAGCTTAAGCCTGGACAGCCCCACTGAAGCTTTCTTT. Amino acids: CASSLSLDSPTEAFF.